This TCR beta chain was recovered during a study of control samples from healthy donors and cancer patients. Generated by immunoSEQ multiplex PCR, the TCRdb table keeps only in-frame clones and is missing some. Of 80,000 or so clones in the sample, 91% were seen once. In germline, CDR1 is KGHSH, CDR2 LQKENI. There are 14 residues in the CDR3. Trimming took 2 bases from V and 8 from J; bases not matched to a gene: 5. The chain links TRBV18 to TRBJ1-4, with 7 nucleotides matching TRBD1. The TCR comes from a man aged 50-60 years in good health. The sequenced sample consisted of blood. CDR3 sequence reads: CASSPETGQEKLFF. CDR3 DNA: TGTGCCAGCTCACCAGAGACAGGGCAGGAAAAACTGTTTTTT.